This record looks at one TCR beta chain sequence and its context. The sample comes from a study of blood T cell repertoires in COVID-19. Assay: immunoSEQ multiplex PCR; the TCRdb copy retains only in-frame clones and omits some. The data hold 160,000 or so clones, with roughly four fifths observed a single time. V was pared by 5 bases and J by 0 bases, with 7 bases between. Germline CDR1 SGHTA, CDR2 FQGTGA. The CDR3 extends over 14 amino acids. Sequenced sample: peripheral blood. This TCR came from a man aged 60 to 69 with active or convalescent COVID-19. J is TRBJ2-2 and V is TRBV7-3, with D unclear. The CDR3 coding sequence is TGTGCCAGCAGCCCTACCGCGAACACCGGGGAGCTGTTTTTT. It is translated as CASSPTANTGELFF. Full variable domain (rest looked up from reference TRBV7-3 and TRBJ2-2): GAGVSQTPSNKVTEKGKYVELRCDPISGHTALYWYRQSLGQGPEFLIYFQGTGAADDSGLPNDRFFAVRPEGSVSTLKIQRTERGDSAVYLCASSPTANTGELFFGEGSRLTVL.